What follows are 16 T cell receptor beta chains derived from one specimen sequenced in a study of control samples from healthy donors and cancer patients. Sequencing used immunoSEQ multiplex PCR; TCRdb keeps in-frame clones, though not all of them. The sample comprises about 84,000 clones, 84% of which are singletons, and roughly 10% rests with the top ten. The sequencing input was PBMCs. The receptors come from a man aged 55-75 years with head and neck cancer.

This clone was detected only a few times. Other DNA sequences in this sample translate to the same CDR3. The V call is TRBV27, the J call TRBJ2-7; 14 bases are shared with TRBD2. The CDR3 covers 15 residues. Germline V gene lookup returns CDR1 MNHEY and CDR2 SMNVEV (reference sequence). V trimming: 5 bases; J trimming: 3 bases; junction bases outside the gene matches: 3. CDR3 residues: CASSPGTSGSYEQYF. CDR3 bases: TGTGCCAGCAGTCCCGGGACTAGCGGGAGCTACGAGCAGTACTTC.

CDR3 bases: TGTGCCAGCAGCCCCCGGGGACTAGCGGGATATGATACGCAGTATTTT. Translation gives CASSPRGLAGYDTQYF. The chain combines TRBV7-9 with TRBJ2-3, with TRBD2 matching 13 bases. Germline V gives CDR1 SEHNR, CDR2 FQNEAQ (reference sequence). The CDR3 extends over 16 amino acids. Trimming cost V 5 bases and J 6 bases; bases outside gene matches: 8. The entire variable domain, with the rest obtained from reference TRBV7-9 and TRBJ2-3, is as follows: DTGVSQNPRHKITKRGQNVTFRCDPISEHNRLYWYRQTLGQGPEFLTYFQNEAQLEKSRLLSDRFSAERPKGSFSTLEIQRTEQGDSAMYLCASSPRGLAGYDTQYFGPGTRLTVL.

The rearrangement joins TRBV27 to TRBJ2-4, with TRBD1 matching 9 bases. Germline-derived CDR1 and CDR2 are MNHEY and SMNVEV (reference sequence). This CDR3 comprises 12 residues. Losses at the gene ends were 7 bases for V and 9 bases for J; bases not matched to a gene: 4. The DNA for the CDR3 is TGTGCCAGCACCGGACAGGGGAGCATTCAGTACTTC. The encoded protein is CASTGQGSIQYF.

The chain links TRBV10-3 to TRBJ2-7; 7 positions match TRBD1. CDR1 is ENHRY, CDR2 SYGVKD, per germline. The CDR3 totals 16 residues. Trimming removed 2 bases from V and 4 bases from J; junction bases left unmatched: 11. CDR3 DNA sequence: TGTGCCATCAGTGAGCCCTCCAGCAAACAGGGGTACGAGCAGTACTTC. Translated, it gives CAISEPSSKQGYEQYF.

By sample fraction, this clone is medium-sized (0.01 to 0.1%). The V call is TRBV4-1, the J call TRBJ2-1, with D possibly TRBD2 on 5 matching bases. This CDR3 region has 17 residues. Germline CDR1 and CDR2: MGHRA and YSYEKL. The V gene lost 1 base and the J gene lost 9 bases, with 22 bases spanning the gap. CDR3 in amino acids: CASSQVNMGVREGEQFF. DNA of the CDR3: TGCGCCAGCAGCCAAGTTAATATGGGTGTCCGGGAAGGTGAGCAGTTCTTC.

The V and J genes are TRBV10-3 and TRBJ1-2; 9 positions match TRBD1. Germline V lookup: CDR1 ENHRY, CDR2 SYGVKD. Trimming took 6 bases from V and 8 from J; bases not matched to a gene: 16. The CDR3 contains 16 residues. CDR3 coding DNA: TGTGCCATCAGAAACATCGGGGGACAGGGCCGGGAAGGCTACACCTTC. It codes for CAIRNIGGQGREGYTF.

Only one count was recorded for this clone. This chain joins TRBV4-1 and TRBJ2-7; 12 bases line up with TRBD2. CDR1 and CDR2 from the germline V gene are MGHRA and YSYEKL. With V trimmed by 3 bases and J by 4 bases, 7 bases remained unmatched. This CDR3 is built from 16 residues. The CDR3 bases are TGCGCCAGCAGCCACGGGACTAGCGGGCAACCGTACGAGCAGTACTTC. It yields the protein CASSHGTSGQPYEQYF.

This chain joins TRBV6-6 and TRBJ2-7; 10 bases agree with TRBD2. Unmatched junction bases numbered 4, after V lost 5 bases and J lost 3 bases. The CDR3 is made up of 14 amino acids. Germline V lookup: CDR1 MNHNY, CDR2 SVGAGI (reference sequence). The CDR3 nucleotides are TGTGCCAGCAGTCGATCTAGCGGGGGCTACGAGCAGTACTTC. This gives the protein CASSRSSGGYEQYF.

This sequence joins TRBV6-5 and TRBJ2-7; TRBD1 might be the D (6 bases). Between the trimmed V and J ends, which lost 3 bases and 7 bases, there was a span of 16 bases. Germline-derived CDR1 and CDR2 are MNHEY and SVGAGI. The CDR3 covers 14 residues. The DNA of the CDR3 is TGTGCCAGCAGTTATTACGGACAGACCAAGGAGCAGTACTTC. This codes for CASSYYGQTKEQYF.

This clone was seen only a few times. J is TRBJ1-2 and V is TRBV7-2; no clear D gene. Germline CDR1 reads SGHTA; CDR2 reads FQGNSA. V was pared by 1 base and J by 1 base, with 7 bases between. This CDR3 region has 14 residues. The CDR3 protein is CASSLGGSNYGYTF. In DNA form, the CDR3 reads TGTGCCAGCAGCTTAGGCGGCAGTAACTATGGCTACACCTTC. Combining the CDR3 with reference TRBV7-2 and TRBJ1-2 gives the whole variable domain GAGVSQSPSNKVTEKGKDVELRCDPISGHTALYWYRQSLGQGLEFLIYFQGNSAPDKSGLPSDRFSAERTGGSVSTLTIQRTQQEDSAVYLCASSLGGSNYGYTFGSGTRLTVV.

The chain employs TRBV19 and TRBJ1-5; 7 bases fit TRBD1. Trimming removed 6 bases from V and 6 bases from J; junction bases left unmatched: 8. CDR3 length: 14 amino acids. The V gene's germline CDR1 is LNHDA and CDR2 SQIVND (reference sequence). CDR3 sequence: CASRGTEVGQPQHF. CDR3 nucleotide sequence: TGTGCCAGTAGGGGGACAGAGGTCGGTCAGCCCCAGCATTTT.

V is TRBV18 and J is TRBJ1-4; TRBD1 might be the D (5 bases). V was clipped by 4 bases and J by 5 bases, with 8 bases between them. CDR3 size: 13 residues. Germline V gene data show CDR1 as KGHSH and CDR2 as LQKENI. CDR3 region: CASSQGTNEKLFF. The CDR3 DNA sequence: TGTGCCAGCTCACAGGGGACGAATGAAAAACTGTTTTTT. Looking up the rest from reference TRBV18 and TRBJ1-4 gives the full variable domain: NAGVMQNPRHLVRRRGQEARLRCSPMKGHSHVYWYRQLPEEGLKFMVYLQKENIIDESGMPKERFSAEFPKEGPSILRIQQVVRGDSAAYFCASSQGTNEKLFFGSGTQLSVL.

This chain's CDR3 is CASSPRGSDEQFF. The CDR3 coding sequence is TGTGCCAGTAGTCCCCGGGGGTCCGATGAGCAGTTCTTC. The V call is TRBV19, the J call TRBJ2-1; D perhaps matches TRBD2 (6 bases). The length of the CDR3 is 13 residues. In germline, CDR1 is LNHDA, CDR2 SQIVND (reference sequence). Trimming pared 5 bases from V and 8 bases from J, leaving 13 bases between.

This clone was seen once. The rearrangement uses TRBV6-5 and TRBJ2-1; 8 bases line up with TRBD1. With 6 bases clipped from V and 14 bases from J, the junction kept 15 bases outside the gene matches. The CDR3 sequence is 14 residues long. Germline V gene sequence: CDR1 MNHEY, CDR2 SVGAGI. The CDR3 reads CASRMDRANLREFF. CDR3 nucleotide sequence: TGTGCCAGCAGAATGGACAGGGCCAATTTAAGGGAGTTCTTC.

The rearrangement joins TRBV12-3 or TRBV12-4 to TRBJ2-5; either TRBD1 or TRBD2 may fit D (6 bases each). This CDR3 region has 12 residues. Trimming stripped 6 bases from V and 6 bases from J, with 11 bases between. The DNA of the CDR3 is TGTGCCAGCAGGGAAGGGGGGAAGACCCAGTACTTC. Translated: CASREGGKTQYF.

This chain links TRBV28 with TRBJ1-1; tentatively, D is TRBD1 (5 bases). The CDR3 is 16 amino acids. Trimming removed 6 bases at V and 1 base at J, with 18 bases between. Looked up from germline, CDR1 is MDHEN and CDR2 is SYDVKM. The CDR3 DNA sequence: TGTGCCAGCAGCCTCCCGTGGGGGAGAGGGAACACTGAAGCTTTCTTT. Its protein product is CASSLPWGRGNTEAFF. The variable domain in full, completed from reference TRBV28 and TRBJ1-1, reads DVKVTQSSRYLVKRTGEKVFLECVQDMDHENMFWYRQDPGLGLRLIYFSYDVKMKEKGDIPEGYSVSREKKERFSLILESASTNQTSMYLCASSLPWGRGNTEAFFGQGTRLTVV.